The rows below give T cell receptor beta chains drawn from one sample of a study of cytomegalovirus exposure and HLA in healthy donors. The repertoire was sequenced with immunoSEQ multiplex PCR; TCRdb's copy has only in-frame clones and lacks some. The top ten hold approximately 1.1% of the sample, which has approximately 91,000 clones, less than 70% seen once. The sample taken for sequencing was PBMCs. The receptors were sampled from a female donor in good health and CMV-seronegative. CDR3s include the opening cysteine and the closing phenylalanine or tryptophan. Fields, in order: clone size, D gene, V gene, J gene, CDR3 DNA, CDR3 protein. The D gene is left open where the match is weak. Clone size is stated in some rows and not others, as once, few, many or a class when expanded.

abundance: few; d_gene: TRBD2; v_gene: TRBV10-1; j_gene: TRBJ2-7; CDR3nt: TGCGCCAGCAGTGAGCGGGAGGGCCCCTACGAGCAGTACTTC; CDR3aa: CASSEREGPYEQYF
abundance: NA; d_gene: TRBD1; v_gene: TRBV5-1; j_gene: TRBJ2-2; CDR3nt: TGCGCCAGCAGATATAGACAGGGGGCGAACACCGGGGAGCTGTTTTTT; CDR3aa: CASRYRQGANTGELFF
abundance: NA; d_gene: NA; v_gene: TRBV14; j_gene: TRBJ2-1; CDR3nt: TGTGCCAGCAGTCCCCCGGGTAGCCGGGATGAGCAGTTCTTC; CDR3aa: CASSPPGSRDEQFF
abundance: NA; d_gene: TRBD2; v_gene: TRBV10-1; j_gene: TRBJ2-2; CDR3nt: TGCGCCAGCAGTGAGACTAGCGGGCCGAACACCGGGGAGCTGTTTTTT; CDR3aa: CASSETSGPNTGELFF
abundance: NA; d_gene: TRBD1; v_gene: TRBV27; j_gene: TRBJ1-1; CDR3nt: TGTGCCAGCAGTTCGGACAGGGCAAACACTGAAGCTTTCTTT; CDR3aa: CASSSDRANTEAFF
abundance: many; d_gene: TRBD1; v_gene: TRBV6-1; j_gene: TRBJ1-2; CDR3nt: TGTGCCAGCAACCAGGGACAGGGCGATGGCTACACCTTC; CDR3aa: CASNQGQGDGYTF
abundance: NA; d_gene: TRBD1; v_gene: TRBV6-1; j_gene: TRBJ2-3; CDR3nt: TGTGCCAGCAAACGGGACAGGGGCACAGATACGCAGTATTTT; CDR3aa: CASKRDRGTDTQYF
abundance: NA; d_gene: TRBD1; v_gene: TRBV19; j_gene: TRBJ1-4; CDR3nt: TGTGCCAGTAGTGTAGGACAGGCGAGGGAAAAACTGTTTTTT; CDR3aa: CASSVGQAREKLFF
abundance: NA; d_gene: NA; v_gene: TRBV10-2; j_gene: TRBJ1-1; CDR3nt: TGCGCCAGCAGTGAAGGGAGCGTGAACACTGAAGCTTTCTTT; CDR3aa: CASSEGSVNTEAFF
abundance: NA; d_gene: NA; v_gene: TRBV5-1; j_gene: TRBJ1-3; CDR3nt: TGCGCCAGCAGCTTGAGGAGCCTGTCTGGAAACACCATATATTTT; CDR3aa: CASSLRSLSGNTIYF
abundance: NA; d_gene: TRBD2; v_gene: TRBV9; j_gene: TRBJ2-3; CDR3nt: TGTGCCAGCAGCCCCGGTAGCGGGGGCGGGTCAGATACGCAGTATTTT; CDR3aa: CASSPGSGGGSDTQYF
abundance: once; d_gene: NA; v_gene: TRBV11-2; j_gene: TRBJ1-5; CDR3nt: TGTGCCAGCAGCTTGGCGGTCGGTCAGCCCCAGCATTTT; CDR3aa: CASSLAVGQPQHF
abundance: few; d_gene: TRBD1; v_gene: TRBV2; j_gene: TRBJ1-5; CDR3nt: TGTGCCAGCAGGCTGACAGGGGACAATCAGCCCCAGCATTTT; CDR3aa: CASRLTGDNQPQHF
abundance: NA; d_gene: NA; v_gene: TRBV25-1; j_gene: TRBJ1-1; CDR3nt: TGTGCCAGCAGTGAATCTAGTTTTTGGATGGGTGCTTTCTTT; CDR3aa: CASSESSFWMGAFF
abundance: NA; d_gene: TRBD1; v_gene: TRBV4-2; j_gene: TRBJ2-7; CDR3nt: TGTGCCAGCAGCCACGGACAGGACCCCTACGAGCAGTACTTC; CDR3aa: CASSHGQDPYEQYF
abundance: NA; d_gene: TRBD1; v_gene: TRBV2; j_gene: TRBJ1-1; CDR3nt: TGTGCCAGCAAAGACCCGGACAGGGACCTGAGGAACACTGAAGCTTTCTTT; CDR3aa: CASKDPDRDLRNTEAFF
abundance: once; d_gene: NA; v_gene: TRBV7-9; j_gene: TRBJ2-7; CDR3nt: TGTGCCAGCAGCCCGCGACAGACAAGCTCCTACGAGCAGTACTTC; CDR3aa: CASSPRQTSSYEQYF
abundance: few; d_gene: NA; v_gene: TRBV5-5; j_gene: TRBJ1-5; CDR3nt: TGTGCCAGCAGCTTTAAAGGGGCCGATCAGCCCCAGCATTTT; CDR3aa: CASSFKGADQPQHF
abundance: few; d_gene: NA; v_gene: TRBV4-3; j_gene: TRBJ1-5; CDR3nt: TGCGCCAGCAGTCAGGGGCGCAATCAGCCCCAGCATTTT; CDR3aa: CASSQGRNQPQHF
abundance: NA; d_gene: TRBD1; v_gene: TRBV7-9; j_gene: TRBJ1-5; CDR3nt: TGTGCCAGCAGCTCCACAGGGGAGGCTTCCAATCAGCCCCAGCATTTT; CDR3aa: CASSSTGEASNQPQHF
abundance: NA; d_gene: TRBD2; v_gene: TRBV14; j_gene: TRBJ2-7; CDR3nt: TGTGCCAGCAGTGGGAGCGGGGCCAAATCCTACGAGCAGTACTTC; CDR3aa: CASSGSGAKSYEQYF